A selection of T cell receptor beta chains follows, all from one sample in a study of identifying expanded T cells in peripheral blood. The protocol was immunoSEQ multiplex PCR, while the TCRdb copy is restricted to in-frame clones and leaves out a portion. The sample lists under 70,000 clones, around 87% occurring once. The sequenced sample was blood. The receptors stem from a person aged 18-69 years in good health. Both conserved end residues are part of each CDR3. The D gene is left open where the match is weak. Clone sizes are given selectively: once, few, many, or a class where the clone is expanded.

size,D,J,V,DNA,CDR3
-,TRBD2,TRBJ2-1,TRBV13,TGTGCCAGCAGCCCACCGACTAGCGGGGGGGCCCATGAGCAGTTCTTC,CASSPPTSGGAHEQFF
-,TRBD1,TRBJ1-6,TRBV7-9,TGTGCCAGCAGCCTGTACCCATCCGGGACAGGGCATTCACCCCTCCACTTT,CASSLYPSGTGHSPLHF
-,TRBD1,TRBJ1-2,TRBV30,TGTGCCTGGAACCAGGGGGGATATGGCTACACCTTC,CAWNQGGYGYTF
few,-,TRBJ2-5,TRBV27,TGTGCCAGCAGTTTATCGCCGAACCTACAAGAGACCCAGTACTTC,CASSLSPNLQETQYF
once,-,TRBJ2-2,TRBV30,TGTGCCTGGAGTACAGGGTCCGGGGAGCTGTTTTTT,CAWSTGSGELFF
-,-,TRBJ1-2,TRBV9,TGTGCCAGCAGCGCCCTTCATGGCTACACCTTC,CASSALHGYTF
-,TRBD1,TRBJ1-2,TRBV7-2,TGTGCCAGCAGTTCTCAGGGGGCGCTTTCTGGCTACACCTTC,CASSSQGALSGYTF
-,-,TRBJ1-2,TRBV7-8,TGTGCCAGCAGCGGTTACAGGGATAGGTCGGAGGGGGACTATGGCTACACCTTC,CASSGYRDRSEGDYGYTF
-,TRBD1,TRBJ1-2,TRBV27,TGTGCCAGCAGTTCCGGGACAGGCCTCCTACTATGGGGCTACACCTTC,CASSSGTGLLLWGYTF
-,-,TRBJ2-4,TRBV2,TGTGCCAGCAGTGAAGCCCCGGGCCGTCAAAACATTCAGTACTTC,CASSEAPGRQNIQYF
-,TRBD1,TRBJ2-7,TRBV30,TGTGCCTGGAGTGTACGCGCAGGGGGCCTATTCTCCTACGAGCAGTACTTC,CAWSVRAGGLFSYEQYF
-,-,TRBJ1-1,TRBV4-3,TGCGCCAGCAGCCAAGACTTGGGTATTACTGAAGCTTTCTTT,CASSQDLGITEAFF
once,-,TRBJ2-2,TRBV6-6,TGTGCCAGCAGTTTACACTATACCGGGGAGCTGTTTTTT,CASSLHYTGELFF
once,TRBD1,TRBJ2-1,TRBV2,TGTGCCAGTAGAAAGATGACAGGGGACAATGAGCAGTTCTTC,CASRKMTGDNEQFF
-,TRBD2,TRBJ2-3,TRBV28,TGTGCCAGCAGTTTACCGGGACTAGCGGGATTTGATACGCAGTATTTT,CASSLPGLAGFDTQYF
few,-,TRBJ1-2,TRBV6-6,TGTGCCAGCAGTTACTTGGGGCCTAACTATGGCTACACCTTC,CASSYLGPNYGYTF
-,-,TRBJ2-5,TRBV14,TGTGCCAGCAGCCAAGACCCGTCCAACAGGTACCAAGAGACCCAGTACTTC,CASSQDPSNRYQETQYF
-,-,TRBJ2-3,TRBV11-2,TGTGCCAGCAGCTTAGCTAGTCGCACAGATACGCAGTATTTT,CASSLASRTDTQYF
-,TRBD2,TRBJ2-1,TRBV5-1,TGCGCCAGCAGGACGACTAGCGGGGCCTACAATGAGCAGTTCTTC,CASRTTSGAYNEQFF
-,-,TRBJ1-2,TRBV6-1,TGTGCCAGCAGTGGGGTCCAGAGGAATGGCTACACCTTC,CASSGVQRNGYTF
-,TRBD2,TRBJ2-1,TRBV19,TGTGCCAGTAGTCCCGGGAGGGCGTGGGGCAATGAGCAGTTCTTC,CASSPGRAWGNEQFF
few,-,TRBJ1-5,TRBV18,TGTGCCAGCTCATCAGACGGAAATCAGCCCCAGCATTTT,CASSSDGNQPQHF
-,TRBD1,TRBJ2-7,TRBV5-1,TGCGCCAGCAGCTGGGACAGGGGTAACGAGCAGTACTTC,CASSWDRGNEQYF
once,-,TRBJ2-5,TRBV7-2,TGTGCCAGCAGCCCCAACGGGGAGACCCAGTACTTC,CASSPNGETQYF
-,TRBD2,TRBJ2-2,TRBV30,TGTGCCTGGAGTCTTAGCGGGATTGATCCCGGGGAGCTGTTTTTT,CAWSLSGIDPGELFF
once,-,TRBJ2-2,TRBV28,TGTGCCAGCAAAGGGGACATTAACACCGGGGAGCTGTTTTTT,CASKGDINTGELFF
-,TRBD2,TRBJ2-6,TRBV6-4,TGTGCCGGCAGCGCGGGAGAGGTGGGGGCCAACGTCCTGACTTTC,CAGSAGEVGANVLTF
-,TRBD2,TRBJ2-1,TRBV10-1,TGCGCCAGCAGTGGATCGGCGGGGGATCCTGAGCAGTTCTTC,CASSGSAGDPEQFF
-,TRBD1,TRBJ1-1,TRBV7-9,TGTGCCAGCAGCTTGACAGGGGTGGGTACTGAAGCTTTCTTT,CASSLTGVGTEAFF
-,TRBD1,TRBJ1-4,TRBV11-2,TGTGCCAGCAGCTTCGGGACAGGGGTCGGAAAACTGTTTTTT,CASSFGTGVGKLFF
-,TRBD1,TRBJ2-3,TRBV27,TGTGCCAGCAGTTTATTGAGACAGGGAGGCACAGATACGCAGTATTTT,CASSLLRQGGTDTQYF
once,-,TRBJ2-3,TRBV29-1,TGCAGCGTTGAAGATCAACGGCGGTCTCCCGGCACAGATACGCAGTATTTT,CSVEDQRRSPGTDTQYF
few,TRBD1,TRBJ1-6,TRBV2,TGTGCCGGATCAGACAGGGTCAATTCACCCCTCCACTTT,CAGSDRVNSPLHF
-,-,TRBJ1-4,TRBV6-1,TGTGCCAGCAGTGAAGCGCGGGGAGGGGTCGGGGAAAAACTGTTTTTT,CASSEARGGVGEKLFF
-,TRBD1,TRBJ2-1,TRBV6-4,TGTGCCAGCAGTGTAGGACAGGATCCCTACAATGAGCAGTTCTTC,CASSVGQDPYNEQFF
-,-,TRBJ2-1,TRBV5-4,TGTGCCAGCAGCCCCTCCACCCTTAATGAGCAGTTCTTC,CASSPSTLNEQFF
-,-,TRBJ1-2,TRBV9,TGTGCCAGCAGCCCAGACGGAATTCGGGGCTACACCTTC,CASSPDGIRGYTF
-,TRBD1,TRBJ1-2,TRBV4-3,TGCGCCAGCAGCCAAGATCTCGGAACAGGGGGGGACTATGGCTACACCTTC,CASSQDLGTGGDYGYTF
few,TRBD1,TRBJ2-3,TRBV6-4,TGTGCCAGCAGTGACTCGACAGGGCCAGATACGCAGTATTTT,CASSDSTGPDTQYF
-,TRBD2,TRBJ2-1,TRBV5-1,TGCGCCAGCAGCTGGGGGACAGGAGGACTAGCGGGAGGGCCTTACAATGAGCAGTTCTTC,CASSWGTGGLAGGPYNEQFF